The 15 T cell receptor beta chains reported below all come from one sample, sequenced in a study of beta chain features in type 1 diabetes. Overall study results and limits: Within each of all four CD4+ subsets, Type 1 diabetes patients had TCRB CDR3s that were moderately but significantly shorter.

For these TCRs, the target antigens are not known. Every isolated RNA sample was fully reverse transcribed, so sequencing captured expressed TCRB transcripts. Assay: immunoSEQ multiplex PCR; the TCRdb copy retains only in-frame clones and omits some. The table has about 190,000 clones, 7.8% seen once; the top ten hold roughly 0.97%. Source material: central memory CD4+ T cells from blood. The origin of the receptors is a woman aged 40 to 50 with type 1 diabetes.

J is TRBJ1-2 and V is TRBV2; tentatively, D is TRBD1 (5 bases). The ends were cut back, 5 bases at V and 7 bases at J, with 17 bases in the middle. The CDR3 has 14 residues. Germline assignment: CDR1 SNHLY and CDR2 FYNNEI. The CDR3 loop is CASSQDGTRTGYTF. CDR3 sequence (DNA): TGTGCCAGCAGTCAGGATGGGACTCGTACTGGCTACACCTTC.

The chain couples TRBV5-6 to TRBJ2-5; no firm D call. Germline V gene data show CDR1 as SGHDT and CDR2 as YYEEEE. This CDR3 contains 14 residues. V was cut by 1 base and J by 7 bases, with 14 bases left in between. CDR3 DNA sequence: TGTGCCAGCAGCTTGTACAAGGCCCTAGGGACCCAGTACTTC. This gives the protein CASSLYKALGTQYF. The whole variable domain, remainder taken from reference TRBV5-6 and TRBJ2-5, is DAGVTQSPTHLIKTRGQQVTLRCSPKSGHDTVSWYQQALGQGPQFIFQYYEEEERQRGNFPDRFSGHQFPNYSSELNVNALLLGDSALYLCASSLYKALGTQYFGPGTRLLVL.

This chain links TRBV7-2 with TRBJ1-2; 10 nucleotides line up with TRBD1. CDR3 size: 16 residues. In germline, CDR1 is SGHTA, CDR2 FQGNSA. V shed 1 base, J shed 7 bases, and the junction held 9 bases outside the gene matches. As DNA, the CDR3 is TGTGCCAGCAGCTTAGGACAGGGGGCGCGACGGGGTGGCTACACCTTC. Protein sequence: CASSLGQGARRGGYTF.

The sample holds many counts of this clone. This chain uses TRBV28 with TRBJ2-1; 7 bases map to TRBD2. Germline CDR1 MDHEN, CDR2 SYDVKM. The CDR3 has 11 residues. With 6 bases clipped from V and 7 bases from J, the junction kept 0 bases outside the gene matches. CDR3 residues: CASRRGNEQFF. CDR3 nucleotide sequence: TGTGCCAGCAGGCGGGGGAATGAGCAGTTCTTC. The variable domain in full, with the rest retrieved from reference TRBV28 and TRBJ2-1, is DVKVTQSSRYLVKRTGEKVFLECVQDMDHENMFWYRQDPGLGLRLIYFSYDVKMKEKGDIPEGYSVSREKKERFSLILESASTNQTSMYLCASRRGNEQFFGPGTRLTVL.

The genes are TRBV28 and TRBJ2-5, with 9 bases aligning to TRBD2. Germline V lookup: CDR1 MDHEN, CDR2 SYDVKM. The CDR3 is made up of 16 amino acids. V was pared by 3 bases and J by 4 bases, with 9 bases of the junction left unmatched. The chain's CDR3 is CASSFDGGGDVETQYF. For the CDR3, the DNA is TGTGCCAGCAGTTTTGATGGCGGGGGGGACGTAGAGACCCAGTACTTC.

Only a few counts were recorded for this clone. The V and J genes are TRBV30 and TRBJ1-2, with D possibly being TRBD1 (5 bases). Germline CDR1 and CDR2: GTSNPN and SVGIG (reference sequence). The CDR3 totals 11 residues. Trimming removed 8 bases from V and 8 bases from J, with 15 bases in between. The CDR3 here is CARGEGYGYTF. The CDR3 nucleotides read TGTGCCCGGGGGGAGGGGTACGGCTACACCTTC. The full variable domain, in which reference TRBV30 and TRBJ1-2 provide the parts outside the CDR3, is SQTIHQWPATLVQPVGSPLSLECTVEGTSNPNLYWYRQAAGRGLQLLFYSVGIGQISSEVPQNLSASRPQDRQFILSSKKLLLSDSGFYLCARGEGYGYTFGSGTRLTVV.

The rearrangement links TRBV5-1 to TRBJ1-2; TRBD1 matches 9 bases. The V gene end was trimmed by 4 bases and the J gene end by 0 bases; junction bases not matched to a gene: 4. The CDR3 has 15 amino acids. Per the germline V gene, CDR1 is SGHRS and CDR2 is YFSETQ. The chain's CDR3 is CASSRGTGTNYGYTF. The CDR3 DNA reads TGCGCCAGCAGCCGAGGGACAGGGACTAACTATGGCTACACCTTC.

The V call is TRBV27, the J call TRBJ2-7; TRBD1 matches 8 bases. The germline gives CDR1 MNHEY, CDR2 SMNVEV (reference sequence). The CDR3 is 14 amino acids. V shed 4 bases and J 4 bases; nucleotides not matched to a gene: 6. DNA of the CDR3: TGTGCCAGCAGTTGGAGGACAGGGCAATACGAGCAGTACTTC. This sequence encodes CASSWRTGQYEQYF.

This clone was counted a few times. The CDR3 nucleotides read TGTGCCAGCAGGAGGGACAGGGGGACTACCAATGAGCAGTTCTTC. This gives the protein CASRRDRGTTNEQFF. This sequence joins TRBV25-1 and TRBJ2-1, with 11 nucleotides matching TRBD1. The CDR3 is 15 amino acids. The germline V gene encodes CDR1 MGHDK and CDR2 SYGVNS. The ends lost 6 bases at V and 6 bases at J; junction bases unmatched: 7.

The chain has TRBV7-2 and TRBJ1-2; 7 bases fit TRBD1. The CDR3 contains 16 residues. The germline V gene has CDR1 SGHTA and CDR2 FQGNSA. V lost 4 bases, J lost 8 bases, and 16 bases stayed unmatched. CDR3 sequence reads: CASSSSRPRQGGGYTF. The CDR3 DNA sequence: TGTGCCAGCAGCTCCTCACGACCACGACAGGGCGGCGGCTACACCTTC.

This clone has a handful of counts. The V gene is TRBV7-2, the J gene TRBJ2-1, with 11 bases lining up with TRBD2. This CDR3 spans 15 amino acids. With 4 bases clipped from V and 4 bases from J, the junction kept 3 bases outside the gene matches. Germline CDR1 is SGHTA and CDR2 is FQGNSA. The CDR3 spells CASSSGLAAYNEQFF. The CDR3 nucleotides read TGTGCCAGCAGCTCGGGACTAGCGGCTTACAATGAGCAGTTCTTC.

This clone was detected only a few times. The chain combines TRBV7-2 with TRBJ2-2, with D hard to call. The ends were cut back, 5 bases at V and 4 bases at J, with 14 bases in the middle. Germline assignment: CDR1 SGHTA and CDR2 FQGNSA. The CDR3 extends over 15 amino acids. The CDR3 nucleotides are TGTGCCAGCAGCCCTCGGCGGTTCTCCACCGGGGAGCTGTTTTTT. The encoded protein is CASSPRRFSTGELFF. Full variable domain (outside the CDR3, taken from reference TRBV7-2 and TRBJ2-2): GAGVSQSPSNKVTEKGKDVELRCDPISGHTALYWYRQSLGQGLEFLIYFQGNSAPDKSGLPSDRFSAERTGGSVSTLTIQRTQQEDSAVYLCASSPRRFSTGELFFGEGSRLTVL.

The V and J genes are TRBV6-5 and TRBJ1-2; 7 nucleotides agree with TRBD1. The CDR3 loop spans 12 amino acids. The germline CDR1 and CDR2 sequences are MNHEY and SVGAGI. V lost 5 bases to trimming and J lost 10 bases; unmatched junction nucleotides: 7. The CDR3 coding sequence is TGTGCCAGCAGTGGAACGGGACAGTCCTACACCTTC. It encodes CASSGTGQSYTF.

The J gene is TRBJ1-2, the V gene TRBV7-9; a possible D gene is TRBD1 (5 bases). Germline V gives CDR1 SEHNR, CDR2 FQNEAQ (reference sequence). Trimming took off 5 bases at V and 8 bases at J, with 12 bases between the two ends. This CDR3 contains 12 residues. CDR3 nucleotide sequence: TGTGCCAGCAGCACCGCAGGGAAGGGCTACACCTTC. Its protein product is CASSTAGKGYTF.

The table lists this clone with a few counts. This sequence joins TRBV9 and TRBJ1-2, with 7 nucleotides matching TRBD1. Germline lookup yields CDR1 SGDLS and CDR2 YYNGEE. The CDR3 has 13 amino acids. The junction had 4 bases not matched to a gene; V was cut back by 4 bases and J by 4 bases. The CDR3 DNA sequence: TGTGCCAGCAGCTACGGACAGGTCTATGGCTACACCTTC. It yields the protein CASSYGQVYGYTF.